Detailed here is one TCR beta chain. No antigen is known for it. Trimming took 6 bases from V and 4 from J, leaving 12 bases between them. Germline lookup yields CDR1 MNHEY and CDR2 SVGAGI. The CDR3 loop spans 13 amino acids. Researchers report immunoSEQ v3.0 was run at survey level. TCRdb's table, derived via immunoSEQ multiplex PCR, lists solely in-frame clones and lacks some. The table has approximately 19,000 clones, 79% seen once. This entry belongs to a study of long-term antiretroviral therapy in people with HIV. Study information: First collections came about a decade before the 2015 immediate-ART recommendation.

Study-level findings and limits: Missing from the dataset were any data on ART adherence, viral resistance or therapy changes.

J is TRBJ1-2 and V is TRBV6-5; D perhaps matches TRBD1 (5 bases). The sample consisted of unsorted PBMCs, taken at the start of antiretroviral therapy, before treatment. This TCR derives from a young man with HIV. CDR3 DNA: TGTGCCAGCAGCCACCGGGACGGCTATGGCTACACCTTC. Translation gives CASSHRDGYGYTF.